This T cell receptor (beta chain) emerged from a study of blood T cell repertoires in COVID-19. Trimming took off 0 bases at V and 1 base at J, with 13 bases between the two ends. The CDR3 covers 16 residues. Germline values: CDR1 SGHNT, CDR2 YYREEE (reference sequence). Method: immunoSEQ multiplex PCR; TCRdb's copy keeps in-frame clones and lacks some. The table lists some 65,000 clones, roughly 92% of them singletons. The sequenced sample consisted of peripheral blood. The chain joins TRBV5-4 to TRBJ1-1; a possible D gene is TRBD1 (6 bases). This clonotype was sampled from a man aged 65-85 years with active COVID-19. CDR3 DNA sequence: TGTGCCAGCAGCTTGGGGGACATCATTGGGAACACTGAAGCTTTCTTT. Amino acids: CASSLGDIIGNTEAFF.